This T cell receptor (beta chain) stems from a study of CD8+CD57+ T cells in acquired aplastic anemia. In the study overall: Sorted CD4+ and CD8+ cells gave an average of around 3.1 ug of DNA.

Genomic DNA templated the TCR beta VDJ and CDR3 profiling. MiXCR, applied by TCRdb to the reads, yields one record per CDR3 protein. Among some 120,000 distinct CDR3 sequences listed, about half were seen once. The study's findings and limits: Patient and control CD8+ Simpson's diversity was not significantly different. Patients had approximately 30 CD8+ CDR3 sequences in common with controls (the shared set).

This clonotype was found many times. Its target is unknown. The clonotype comes from a human donor in good health, serving as a control. Sequencing was carried out using sorted CD4+, CD8+, or CD8+CD57+ T cells (not recorded which) from PBMCs.

CDR3 DNA: TGTGCCAGCTCAACGACAGGGGATGAGCAGTACTTC. This gives the protein CASSTTGDEQYF. The rearrangement uses TRBV18 and TRBJ2-7, with 8 positions matching TRBD1. The ends lost 5 bases at V and 7 bases at J; junction bases unmatched: 4. The germline V gene has CDR1 KGHSH and CDR2 LQKENI. The CDR3 has 12 residues.